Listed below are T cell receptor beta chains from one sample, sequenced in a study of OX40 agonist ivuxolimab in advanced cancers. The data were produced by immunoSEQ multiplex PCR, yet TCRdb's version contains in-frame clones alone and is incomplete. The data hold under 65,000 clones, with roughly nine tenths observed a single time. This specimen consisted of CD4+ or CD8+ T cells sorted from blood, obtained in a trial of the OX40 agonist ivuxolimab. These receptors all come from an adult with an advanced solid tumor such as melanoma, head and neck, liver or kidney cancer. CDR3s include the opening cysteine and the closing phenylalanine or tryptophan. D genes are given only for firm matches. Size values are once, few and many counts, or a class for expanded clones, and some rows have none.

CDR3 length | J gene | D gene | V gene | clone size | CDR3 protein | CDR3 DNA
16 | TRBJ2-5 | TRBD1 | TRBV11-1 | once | CANSSRDRGFRETQYF | TGTGCCAACAGCTCACGAGACAGGGGGTTTAGGGAGACCCAGTACTTC
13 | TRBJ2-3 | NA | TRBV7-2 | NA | CASSLELTDTQYF | TGTGCCAGCAGCTTGGAACTCACAGATACGCAGTATTTT
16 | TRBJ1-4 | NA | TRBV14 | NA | CASSFDSYSTNEKLFF | TGTGCCAGCAGTTTCGACAGTTACTCAACTAATGAAAAACTGTTTTTT
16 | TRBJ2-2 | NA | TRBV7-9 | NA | CASPDRGPSNTGELFF | TGTGCCAGCCCCGACCGGGGGCCGTCGAACACCGGGGAGCTGTTTTTT
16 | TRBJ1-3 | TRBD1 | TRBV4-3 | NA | CASSQTLGTARNTIYF | TGCGCCAGCAGCCAAACTCTAGGGACAGCCCGAAACACCATATATTTT
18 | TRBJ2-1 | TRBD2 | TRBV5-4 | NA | CASSLGLAGGTLYNEQFF | TGTGCCAGCAGTCTGGGACTAGCGGGAGGTACCTTATACAATGAGCAGTTCTTC
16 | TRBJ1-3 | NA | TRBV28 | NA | CASIRGEGRSGNTIYF | TGTGCCAGCATTCGGGGGGAGGGACGATCTGGAAACACCATATATTTT
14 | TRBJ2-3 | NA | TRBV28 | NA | CASSEASVKDTQYF | TGTGCCAGCAGTGAGGCTAGCGTTAAAGATACGCAGTATTTT
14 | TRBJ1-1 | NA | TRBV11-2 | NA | CASSLEGLYTEAFF | TGTGCCAGCAGCTTAGAGGGGTTGTACACTGAAGCTTTCTTT
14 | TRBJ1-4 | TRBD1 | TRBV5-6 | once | CASSLQGAWEKLFF | TGTGCCAGCAGCTTGCAGGGGGCGTGGGAAAAACTGTTTTTT
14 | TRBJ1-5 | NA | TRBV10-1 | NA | CASRGGASNQPQHF | TGCGCCAGCCGTGGGGGGGCTAGCAATCAGCCCCAGCATTTT
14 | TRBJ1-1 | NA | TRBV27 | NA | CASSLFRGGTEAFF | TGTGCCAGCAGTTTGTTCCGGGGGGGCACTGAAGCTTTCTTT
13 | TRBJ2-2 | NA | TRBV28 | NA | CASSPQYTGELFF | TGTGCCAGCAGTCCGCAGTACACCGGGGAGCTGTTTTTT
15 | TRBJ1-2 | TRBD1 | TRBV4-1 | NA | CASSQPRRGRHGYTF | TGCGCCAGCAGCCAACCTCGCAGGGGGAGACATGGCTACACCTTC
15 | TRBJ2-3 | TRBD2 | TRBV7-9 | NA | CASSLVLAGVDTQYF | TGTGCCAGCAGCTTAGTTCTAGCGGGAGTGGATACGCAGTATTTT
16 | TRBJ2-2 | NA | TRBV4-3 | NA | CASSQETGANTGELFF | TGCGCCAGCAGCCAAGAAACCGGGGCGAACACCGGGGAGCTGTTTTTT
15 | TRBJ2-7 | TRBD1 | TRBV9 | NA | CASSRQGSSSYEQYF | TGTGCCAGCAGCCGACAGGGGAGCAGCTCCTACGAGCAGTACTTC
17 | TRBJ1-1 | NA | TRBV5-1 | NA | CASSLRRAQQQNTEAFF | TGCGCCAGCAGCTTGAGGAGGGCCCAGCAGCAGAACACTGAAGCTTTCTTT
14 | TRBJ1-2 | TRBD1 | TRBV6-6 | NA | CASSLRDRFDGYTF | TGTGCCAGCAGTCTACGGGACAGGTTCGATGGCTACACCTTC
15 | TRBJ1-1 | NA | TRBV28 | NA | CASGPQGLTDTEAFF | TGTGCCAGCGGTCCTCAGGGCTTGACGGACACTGAAGCTTTCTTT
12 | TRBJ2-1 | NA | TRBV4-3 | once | CASSPAIGEQFF | TGCGCCAGCAGCCCAGCGATAGGTGAGCAGTTCTTC
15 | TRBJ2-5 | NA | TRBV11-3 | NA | CASSARQGGGETQYF | TGTGCCAGCAGCGCCCGACAGGGAGGGGGAGAGACCCAGTACTTC
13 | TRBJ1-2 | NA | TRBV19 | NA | CASSRQAGVGYTF | TGTGCCAGTAGTCGACAGGCCGGCGTTGGCTACACCTTC
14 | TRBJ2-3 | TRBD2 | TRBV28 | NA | CASSFGTRADTQYF | TGTGCCAGCAGTTTCGGGACTAGGGCAGATACGCAGTATTTT
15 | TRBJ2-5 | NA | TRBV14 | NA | CASSQYREGRETQYF | TGTGCCAGCAGCCAATACAGGGAGGGTCGAGAGACCCAGTACTTC
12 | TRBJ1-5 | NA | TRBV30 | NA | CAWSPGGQPQHF | TGTGCCTGGTCTCCGGGAGGGCAGCCCCAGCATTTT
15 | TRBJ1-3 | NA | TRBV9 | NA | CASSWGSEAGNTIYF | TGTGCCAGCAGCTGGGGCAGTGAGGCTGGAAACACCATATATTTT
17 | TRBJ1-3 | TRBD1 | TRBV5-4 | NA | CASSKDRQIYSGNTIYF | TGTGCCAGCAGCAAGGACAGGCAGATTTACTCTGGAAACACCATATATTTT
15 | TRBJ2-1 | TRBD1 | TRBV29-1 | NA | CSTRPGTGDYNEQFF | TGCAGCACCCGCCCCGGGACAGGGGACTACAATGAGCAGTTCTTC
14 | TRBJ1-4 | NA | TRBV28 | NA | CASSLPGGMEKLFF | TGTGCCAGCAGTTTGCCGGGGGGCATGGAAAAACTGTTTTTT
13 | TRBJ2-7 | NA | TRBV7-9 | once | CASSPRAVYEQYF | TGTGCCAGCAGCCCCCGGGCAGTGTACGAGCAGTACTTC
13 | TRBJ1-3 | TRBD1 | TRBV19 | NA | CASSTGAGNTIYF | TGTGCCAGTTCGACAGGGGCTGGAAACACCATATATTTT
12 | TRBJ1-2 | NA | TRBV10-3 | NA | CASRDRRDGYTF | TGTGCCAGCAGGGACCGTAGGGATGGCTACACCTTC